Listed here are 26 T cell receptor beta chains from one sample, sequenced in a study of cytomegalovirus exposure and HLA in healthy donors. PCR employed 60 Vbeta and 13 Jbeta primers. Assay: immunoSEQ multiplex PCR; the TCRdb copy retains only in-frame clones and omits some. The sample has more than 140,000 clones, around 79% seen once. The sample comprised PBMCs. Source of these receptors: a man aged 25-45 years in good health and CMV-seropositive.

This clone was counted a few times. This rearrangement joins TRBV15 to TRBJ2-2; D gene ambiguous. This CDR3 comprises 12 residues. V lost 1 base, J lost 7 bases, and 4 bases lay in between. The germline V gene encodes CDR1 LNHNV and CDR2 YYDKDF (reference sequence). The CDR3 nucleotides are TGTGCCACCAGCAGAGTCGTCGGGGAGCTGTTTTTT. Translated, it gives CATSRVVGELFF.

The rearrangement links TRBV27 to TRBJ1-3, with 7 nucleotides matching TRBD1. The CDR3 has 15 residues. CDR1 is MNHEY, CDR2 SMNVEV, per germline (reference sequence). With V trimmed by 6 bases and J by 3 bases, 8 bases remained unmatched. The CDR3: CASSRTGSDGNTIYF. CDR3 sequence (DNA): TGTGCCAGCAGCCGGACAGGCTCTGATGGAAACACCATATATTTT.

The gene calls are TRBV7-9 and TRBJ1-5; 8 bases match TRBD1. The CDR3 covers 16 residues. V shed 5 bases and J 4 bases; nucleotides not matched to a gene: 10. CDR1 is SEHNR, CDR2 FQNEAQ, per germline (reference sequence). The CDR3 sequence is CASSALDRGQNQPQHF. The CDR3 nucleotides are TGTGCCAGCAGCGCCCTCGACAGGGGCCAGAATCAGCCCCAGCATTTT.

The J gene is TRBJ1-4, the V gene TRBV5-1; 7 bases line up with TRBD1. The CDR3 is made up of 14 amino acids. The germline V gene has CDR1 SGHRS and CDR2 YFSETQ. J lost 2 bases, V lost 4 bases, and 2 bases had no gene match. CDR3 protein: CASSGGQTNEKLFF. The DNA of the CDR3 is TGCGCCAGCAGCGGGGGACAGACTAATGAAAAACTGTTTTTT. Together with reference TRBV5-1 and TRBJ1-4, the CDR3 gives the full variable domain: KAGVTQTPRYLIKTRGQQVTLSCSPISGHRSVSWYQQTPGQGLQFLFEYFSETQRNKGNFPGRFSGRQFSNSRSEMNVSTLELGDSALYLCASSGGQTNEKLFFGSGTQLSVL.

The rearrangement links TRBV5-5 to TRBJ2-3, with 7 bases that match TRBD2. J gave up 5 bases and V 0 bases, and 9 bases lay outside the gene matches. The CDR3 spans 16 residues. Germline assignment: CDR1 SGHKS and CDR2 YYEKEE (reference sequence). CDR3 DNA: TGTGCCAGCAGCTTGGCTAGCGGCCCGCTGGGAGATACGCAGTATTTT. This codes for CASSLASGPLGDTQYF.

This clone turned up a few times. CDR3 in DNA: TGTGCCAGCCGAACGGGGGGGAGTTACCAAGAGACCCAGTACTTC. Residues: CASRTGGSYQETQYF. V and J are TRBV7-8 and TRBJ2-5; 8 bases agree with TRBD2. The CDR3 extends over 15 amino acids. Germline V lookup: CDR1 SGHVS, CDR2 FQNEAQ. Unmatched junction bases numbered 8, after V lost 8 bases and J lost 0 bases.

This chain connects TRBV13 to TRBJ1-6; D is possibly TRBD1 (6 bases). The V end was cut by 0 bases, the J end by 6 bases, with 6 bases between. The CDR3 consists of 14 residues. Germline-derived CDR1 and CDR2 are PRHDT and FYEKMQ (reference sequence). The CDR3 region is CASSLGGGNSPLHF. The DNA for the CDR3 is TGTGCCAGCAGCTTAGGAGGGGGTAATTCACCCCTCCACTTT.

The CDR3 protein is CASSLRGAEAFF. In DNA, the CDR3 is TGTGCCAGCAGCTTAAGAGGTGCTGAAGCTTTCTTT. V gene TRBV7-9 combines with J gene TRBJ1-1; D not resolved. V was shortened by 2 bases and J by 6 bases, with 7 bases between the two germline ends. CDR1 SEHNR and CDR2 FQNEAQ come from the germline V gene (reference sequence). This CDR3 spans 12 amino acids.

Regarding this clone: The junction does not match germline at one end; this may be a read error. This chain uses TRBV5-4 with TRBJ2-6, with a tentative D call TRBD1 (5 bases). Germline V CDR1 and CDR2: SGHNT, YYREEE (reference sequence). The length of the CDR3 is 15 residues. The CDR3 bases are TGTGCCAGCAGCCGGTCTGACTCTGGGGCCAACGGCCTGACTTTC. Residues: CASSRSDSGANGLTF.

The count of this clone is one. The gene calls are TRBV7-2 and TRBJ2-3, with TRBD2 as a possible D gene (5 bases). The CDR3 contains 13 residues. The V gene's germline CDR1 is SGHTA and CDR2 FQGNSA. Between the trimmed V and J ends, which lost 2 bases and 4 bases, there was a span of 7 bases. This CDR3 is CASSLRAADTQYF. The CDR3 nucleotides read TGTGCCAGCAGCTTACGAGCGGCAGATACGCAGTATTTT.

This clone qualifies as medium-sized. The chain is built from TRBV4-1 and TRBJ2-3; TRBD2 aligns across 9 bases. V trimming: 0 bases; J trimming: 4 bases; junction bases outside the gene matches: 5. Germline V gene sequence: CDR1 MGHRA, CDR2 YSYEKL. This CDR3 contains 16 residues. CDR3 coding DNA: TGCGCCAGCAGCCAAGATAGGGCGGGGGGGCCAGATACGCAGTATTTT. Translation gives CASSQDRAGGPDTQYF.

The rearrangement joins TRBV20-1 to TRBJ2-5, with D tentatively TRBD2 (6 bases). Germline loops: CDR1 DFQATT, CDR2 SNEGSKA (reference sequence). The CDR3 length is 11 residues. The V gene lost 5 bases and the J gene lost 14 bases, with 18 bases spanning the gap. The CDR3 is CSAGWGDRGYF. CDR3 in DNA: TGCAGTGCTGGCTGGGGGGACCGCGGCTACTTC.

This clone was found a few times. The same CDR3 also results from other DNA sequences found in this sample. The J gene is TRBJ2-5, the V gene TRBV5-6; weak D call: TRBD2 (6 bases). V was clipped by 0 bases and J by 4 bases, with 7 bases between them. Germline assignment: CDR1 SGHDT and CDR2 YYEEEE. The CDR3 has 13 residues. The chain's CDR3 is CASSLGRGETQYF. As DNA, the CDR3 is TGTGCCAGCAGCTTGGGGAGGGGAGAGACCCAGTACTTC.

The V gene is TRBV7-2, the J gene TRBJ1-2; D remains ambiguous. V shed 1 base and J shed 7 bases, with 7 bases lying between them. CDR3 length: 12 amino acids. CDR1 SGHTA and CDR2 FQGNSA come from the germline V gene. The CDR3 reads CASSLVEVGYTF. CDR3 bases: TGTGCCAGCAGCTTAGTGGAGGTTGGCTACACCTTC.

V is TRBV4-3 and J is TRBJ1-2; 9 nucleotides align to TRBD1. V was pared by 6 bases and J by 5 bases, with 4 bases of the junction left unmatched. The CDR3 spans 13 residues. Germline CDR1 reads LGHNA; CDR2 reads YSLEER. The CDR3, as DNA: TGCGCCAGCAGTCACGGGACAGGGTATGGCTACACCTTC. Protein sequence: CASSHGTGYGYTF.

The chain couples TRBV13 to TRBJ1-6; D unclear. The V gene's germline CDR1 is PRHDT and CDR2 FYEKMQ (reference sequence). Trimming removed 0 bases at V and 11 bases at J, with 11 bases between. The CDR3 has 14 residues. As DNA, the CDR3 is TGTGCCAGCAGCTTAGGAGTAGGGAGGACACCCCTCCACTTT. Translating gives CASSLGVGRTPLHF.

About this clone: Other DNA sequences within the sample encode an identical CDR3. This chain joins TRBV11-2 and TRBJ2-7, with 8 bases matching TRBD1. CDR1 is SGHAT and CDR2 is FQNNGV in the germline V gene. The length of the CDR3 is 15 residues. V gave up 5 bases and J gave up 4 bases; unmatched junction bases: 10. DNA for the CDR3: TGTGCCAGCAGCCTAGTACAGGGGGGTTCGTACGAGCAGTACTTC. Its translation: CASSLVQGGSYEQYF.

This clone was counted between two and nine times. V is TRBV30 and J is TRBJ2-2; tentatively, D is TRBD2 (5 bases). This CDR3 is built from 11 residues. With 4 bases removed from V and 6 bases from J, the gap between germline ends came to 6 bases. CDR1 is GTSNPN, CDR2 SVGIG, per germline (reference sequence). CDR3 bases: TGTGCCTGGATGGAGGCCGGGGAGCTGTTTTTT. Translation gives CAWMEAGELFF.

V usage is TRBV5-1 and J usage is TRBJ2-5; D may be TRBD1 (5 bases). Trimming pared 3 bases from V and 2 bases from J, leaving 11 bases between. Germline V lookup: CDR1 SGHRS, CDR2 YFSETQ. There are 14 residues in the CDR3. CDR3 coding DNA: TGCGCCAGCAGCTCCCAACAGGTACAAGAGACCCAGTACTTC. As protein: CASSSQQVQETQYF.

The CDR3 spells CASSLWMPRSYNEQFF. In DNA form, the CDR3 reads TGTGCCAGCAGTTTATGGATGCCTAGGTCCTACAATGAGCAGTTCTTC. J is TRBJ2-1 and V is TRBV27; no definite D call. CDR1 is MNHEY and CDR2 is SMNVEV in the germline V gene (reference sequence). CDR3 length equals 16 residues. Trimming left V 1 base short and J 1 base short, with 11 bases between.

This clone was seen only a few times. The chain couples TRBV4-3 to TRBJ2-6; D possibly corresponds to TRBD1 (6 bases). The germline CDR1 and CDR2 sequences are LGHNA and YSLEER. V lost 3 bases and J lost 3, with 9 bases in between. This CDR3 is built from 15 residues. CDR3 sequence reads: CASSHNRVGANVLTF. CDR3 DNA: TGCGCCAGCAGCCATAACAGGGTTGGGGCCAACGTCCTGACTTTC.

V gene TRBV5-1 combines with J gene TRBJ2-3; 8 bases are a match to TRBD1. V shed 3 bases and J 6 bases; nucleotides not matched to a gene: 6. The CDR3 is made up of 14 amino acids. The V gene's germline CDR1 is SGHRS and CDR2 YFSETQ. The chain's CDR3 is CASSWTGNPDTQYF. The CDR3 nucleotides are TGCGCCAGCAGCTGGACAGGGAACCCCGATACGCAGTATTTT.

Comment on this clone: This sample includes further DNA sequences coding for the same CDR3. The V and J genes are TRBV11-2 and TRBJ2-7, with no clear D. Germline V lookup: CDR1 SGHAT, CDR2 FQNNGV. This CDR3 has 13 amino acids. Trimming stripped 1 base from V and 0 bases from J, with 4 bases between. Here the CDR3 DNA reads TGTGCCAGCAGCTTAGCCAGCTCCTACGAGCAGTACTTC. This translates into CASSLASSYEQYF.

The CDR3 DNA is TGTGCCAGCAGTGCTGACAGGGGGGACAATCAGCCCCAGCATTTT. This translates into CASSADRGDNQPQHF. The V gene is TRBV2, the J gene TRBJ1-5; 9 nucleotides align to TRBD1. From germline, CDR1 is SNHLY and CDR2 FYNNEI. V shed 4 bases, J shed 3 bases, and the junction held 4 bases outside the gene matches. The CDR3 is 15 amino acids.

The rearrangement links TRBV6-5 to TRBJ1-4, with a weak D call TRBD1 (6 bases). The germline V and J ends were trimmed by 6 bases and 4 bases, with 12 bases remaining between them. The CDR3 is 14 amino acids. CDR1 is MNHEY and CDR2 is SVGAGI in the germline V gene. The CDR3 loop reads CASRTQGYNEKLFF. The CDR3 DNA reads TGTGCCAGCAGGACACAGGGTTATAATGAAAAACTGTTTTTT.

The count of this clone is one. J is TRBJ2-3 and V is TRBV5-4, with 7 bases identical to TRBD1. CDR1 and CDR2 from the germline V gene are SGHNT and YYREEE (reference sequence). The CDR3 runs 15 residues. V was pared by 0 bases and J by 3 bases, with 4 bases of the junction left unmatched. CDR3 in amino acids: CASSLERGRTDTQYF. The CDR3 region has the DNA TGTGCCAGCAGCTTGGAGAGGGGGCGGACAGATACGCAGTATTTT.